This TCR beta chain comes out of a study of cytomegalovirus exposure and HLA in healthy donors. The primer mix had 60 Vbeta and 13 Jbeta primers. The repertoire was sequenced with immunoSEQ multiplex PCR; TCRdb's copy has only in-frame clones and lacks some. This sample has more than 90,000 clones, with around four fifths found just once. The germline V gene has CDR1 SGHAT and CDR2 FQNNGV. Trimming took off 7 bases at V and 8 bases at J, with 18 bases between the two ends. CDR3 length: 14 residues. This chain uses TRBV11-2 with TRBJ2-1, with a possible D match to TRBD2 (6 bases). The sequencing input was PBMCs. The sequence came from a man aged 35 to 55 in good health and CMV-seropositive. Here the CDR3 DNA reads TGTGCCAGCACCCGAGAACTAGCTTCCCATGAGCAGTTCTTC. Protein sequence: CASTRELASHEQFF.